This TCR beta chain was captured in a study of OX40 agonist ivuxolimab in advanced cancers. Study-wide context: Ivuxolimab, which targeted the costimulatory receptor OX40 (CD134), was an agonistic, fully human IgG2 monoclonal antibody. Among the approximately 54 dose-escalation patients, around 19 had hepatocellular carcinoma, about 15 melanoma, 9 renal cell carcinoma and 9 head and neck cancer. The paper describes the monotherapy dose-escalation part (N of about 57 patients) of the phase I trial of ivuxolimab. Intravenous ivuxolimab was administered to patients every 2 weeks at six dose levels: 0.01, 0.1, 0.3, 1.5, 3 and 10 mg/kg. Partial responses occurred in three dose-escalation patients, of whom one had hepatocellular carcinoma and two had cutaneous melanoma. In the dose-escalation cohort, approximately 83% of patients were male, and the mean age was 60 years with a range of roughly 20 to 79. Prior anti-PD-1, anti-PD-L1 or anti-CTLA-4 therapy was permitted, and 40% of dose-escalation patients had received checkpoint inhibitors. The purpose of peripheral TCRbeta sequencing was to test whether ivuxolimab changed TCR sequence diversity and led to clonal T-cell expansion. The study at large found these results: The antigen specificity of the clonally expanded peripheral T cells was not determined. In partial responders in the 0.1-3.0 mg/kg groups, normalized peripheral clonal expansion was found to be among the lowest, especially among CD8+ T cells. Low levels of normalized T-cell clonal expansion were also seen in some patients who did not respond. After ivuxolimab, expanded clones were on average more numerous among CD8+ T cells than among CD4+ T cells. At doses from 0.1 to 3.0 mg/kg, clonal expansion was seen in both CD4+ and CD8+ blood T cells between baseline and week 6.

Genomic DNA was isolated from the sorted cells so that the TCRbeta CDR3 region could be sequenced. The immunoSEQ Assay was used for sequencing of TCRbeta CDR3 regions. What TCRdb holds here is the immuneACCESS table cut down to in-frame rearrangements. Part of the clones is not present; checked against another copy, under half of the missing clones reflect an unresolved V gene, and the others are unexplained. This sample holds 70,000 to 95,000 clones; 90% were observed only once. Around 0.75% of the sample is held by the ten biggest clonotypes. Comments on this clone: It has no known antigen specificity. No much larger clonotype is one base removed from it; base qualities were not supplied.

The germline V gene encodes CDR1 SGDLS and CDR2 YYNGEE. V and J are trimmed by 2 bases and 4 bases, and the gene matches miss 7 bases of the junction. Taken from cysteine to phenylalanine, the CDR3 has 15 residues. The only DNA kept is the CDR3, 45 bases in frame from the first base. Patients with autoimmune disease history or receiving systemic immunosuppression were excluded from the trial. In every dose cohort, peripheral blood was drawn for TCR sequencing at baseline, cycle 4 day 1, and cycle 7 day 1. Samples were obtained from an open-label, multicenter, first-in-human phase I dose-escalation trial of ivuxolimab. Adults with locally advanced or metastatic melanoma, renal cell carcinoma, hepatocellular carcinoma or head and neck squamous cell carcinoma were enrolled in the trial. Before TCR sequencing, CD4+ T cells and CD8+ T cells from peripheral blood were sorted into separate populations.

Rearrangement joined TRBV9 to TRBJ2-3; 7 of the junction bases match TRBD2. This clonotype originated in an adult with an advanced solid tumor such as melanoma, head and neck, liver or kidney cancer. This material consisted of CD4+ or CD8+ T cells sorted from blood, taken in a trial of the OX40 agonist ivuxolimab. The CDR3 here reads CASSVSGGVSDTQYF. The DNA is TGTGCCAGCAGCGTGTCGGGAGGTGTATCAGATACGCAGTATTTT. When the CDR3 is completed using the reference TRBV9 and TRBJ2-3 genes on either side, the full variable domain is DSGVTQTPKHLITATGQRVTLRCSPRSGDLSVYWYQQSLDQGLQFLIQYYNGEERAKGNILERFSAQQFPDLHSELNLSSLELGDSALYFCASSVSGGVSDTQYFGPGTRLTVL.